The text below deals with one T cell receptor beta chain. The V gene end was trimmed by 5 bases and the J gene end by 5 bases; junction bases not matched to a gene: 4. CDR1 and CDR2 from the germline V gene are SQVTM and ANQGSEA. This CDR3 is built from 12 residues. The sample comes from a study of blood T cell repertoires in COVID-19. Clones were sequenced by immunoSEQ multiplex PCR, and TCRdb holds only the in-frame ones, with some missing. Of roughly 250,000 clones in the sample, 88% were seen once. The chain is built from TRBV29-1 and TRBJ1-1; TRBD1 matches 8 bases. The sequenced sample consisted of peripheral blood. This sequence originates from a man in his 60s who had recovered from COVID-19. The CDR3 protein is CSVSQGATEAFF. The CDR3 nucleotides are TGCAGCGTTAGCCAGGGGGCGACTGAAGCTTTCTTT.